This entry features one T cell receptor beta chain sequence. Its antigen remains unidentified. The sample originates from a study of T cell responses to AZD1222 COVID-19 vaccine. The CDR3 has 15 residues. CDR1 SGHAT and CDR2 FQNNGV come from the germline V gene. V lost 5 bases, J lost 0 bases, and 10 bases lay in between. Study-wide findings and caveats: Clonal diversity was possibly underestimated, and the donors were mostly white British, with more females.

Using immunoSEQ multiplex PCR, the repertoire was profiled, and TCRdb retains in-frame clones only, with some absent. The data hold roughly 150,000 clones, with about 93% observed a single time. The material was peripheral blood, obtained on day 0 of AZD1222 vaccination. This rearrangement joins TRBV11-2 to TRBJ2-2; D possibly matches TRBD1 or TRBD2 (5 bases each). This clonotype originated in an adult in good health. The CDR3 bases are TGTGCCAGCAGCGGGGGACCTTCGAACACCGGGGAGCTGTTTTTT. Encoded protein: CASSGGPSNTGELFF.